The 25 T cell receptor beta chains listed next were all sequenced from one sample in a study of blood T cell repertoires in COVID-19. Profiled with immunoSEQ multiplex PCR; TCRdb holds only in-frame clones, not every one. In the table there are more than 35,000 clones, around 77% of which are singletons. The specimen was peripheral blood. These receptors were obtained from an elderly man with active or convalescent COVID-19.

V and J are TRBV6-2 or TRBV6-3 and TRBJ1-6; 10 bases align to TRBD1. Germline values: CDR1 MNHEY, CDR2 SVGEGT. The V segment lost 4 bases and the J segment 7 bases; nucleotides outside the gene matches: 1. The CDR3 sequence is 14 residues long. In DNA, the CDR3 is TGTGCCAGCAGTTCGGGACAGGGGAATTCACCCCTCCACTTT. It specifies CASSSGQGNSPLHF.

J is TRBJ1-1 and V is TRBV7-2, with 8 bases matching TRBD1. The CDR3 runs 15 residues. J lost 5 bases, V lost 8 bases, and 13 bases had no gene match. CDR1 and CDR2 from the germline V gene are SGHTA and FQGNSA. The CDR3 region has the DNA TGTGCCAGCGACATGCAGACAGGGGTACGGACTGAAGCTTTCTTT. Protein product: CASDMQTGVRTEAFF.

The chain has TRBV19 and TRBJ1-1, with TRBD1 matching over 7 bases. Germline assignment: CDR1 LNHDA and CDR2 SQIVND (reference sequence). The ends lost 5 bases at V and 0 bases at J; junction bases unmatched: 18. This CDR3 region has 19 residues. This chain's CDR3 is CASSSGGNTLLMMNTEAFF. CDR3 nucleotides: TGTGCCAGTAGTTCAGGGGGAAATACCCTCCTGATGATGAACACTGAAGCTTTCTTT.

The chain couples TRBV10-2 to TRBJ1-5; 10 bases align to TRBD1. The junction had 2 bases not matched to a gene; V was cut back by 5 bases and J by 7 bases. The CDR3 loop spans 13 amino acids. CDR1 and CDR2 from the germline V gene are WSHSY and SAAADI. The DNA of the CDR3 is TGCGCCAGCAGTTTGGGACAGGGGCAGCCCCAGCATTTT. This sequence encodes CASSLGQGQPQHF.

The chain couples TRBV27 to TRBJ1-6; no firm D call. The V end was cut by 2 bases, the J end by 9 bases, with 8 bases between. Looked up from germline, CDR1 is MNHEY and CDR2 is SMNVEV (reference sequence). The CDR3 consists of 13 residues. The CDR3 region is CASSLGQASPLHF. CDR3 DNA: TGTGCCAGCAGTTTAGGGCAGGCTTCACCCCTCCACTTT.

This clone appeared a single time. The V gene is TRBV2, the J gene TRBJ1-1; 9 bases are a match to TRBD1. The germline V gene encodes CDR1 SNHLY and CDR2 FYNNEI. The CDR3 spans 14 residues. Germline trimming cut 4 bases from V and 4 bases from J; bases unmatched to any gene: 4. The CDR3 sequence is CASSGETGGTEAFF. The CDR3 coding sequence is TGTGCCAGCAGTGGGGAGACAGGGGGCACTGAAGCTTTCTTT.

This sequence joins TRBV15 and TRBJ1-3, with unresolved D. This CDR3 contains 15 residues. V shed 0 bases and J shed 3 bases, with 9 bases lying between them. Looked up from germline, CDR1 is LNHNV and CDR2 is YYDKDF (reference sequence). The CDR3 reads CATSRDPGDGNTIYF. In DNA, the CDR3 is TGTGCCACCAGCAGAGATCCCGGAGATGGAAACACCATATATTTT.

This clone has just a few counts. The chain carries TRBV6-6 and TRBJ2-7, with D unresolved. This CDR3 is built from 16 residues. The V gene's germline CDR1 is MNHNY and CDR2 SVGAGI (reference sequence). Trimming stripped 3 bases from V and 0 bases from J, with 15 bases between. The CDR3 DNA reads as TGTGCCAGCAGTTATCTACGAACCCCTGGCTCCTACGAGCAGTACTTC. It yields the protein CASSYLRTPGSYEQYF.

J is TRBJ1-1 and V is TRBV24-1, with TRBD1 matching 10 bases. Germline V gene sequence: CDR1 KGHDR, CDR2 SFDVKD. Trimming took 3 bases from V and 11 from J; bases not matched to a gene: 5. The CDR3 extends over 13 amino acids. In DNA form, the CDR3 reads TGTGCCACCAGTGATCCAGACAGGGGGCGGGCTTTCTTT. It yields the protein CATSDPDRGRAFF.

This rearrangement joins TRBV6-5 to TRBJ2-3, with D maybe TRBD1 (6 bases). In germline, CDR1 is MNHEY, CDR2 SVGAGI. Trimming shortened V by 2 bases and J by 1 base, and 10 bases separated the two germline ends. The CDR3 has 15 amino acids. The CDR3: CASSYQGMGTDTQYF. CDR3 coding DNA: TGTGCCAGCAGTTACCAGGGGATGGGCACAGATACGCAGTATTTT.

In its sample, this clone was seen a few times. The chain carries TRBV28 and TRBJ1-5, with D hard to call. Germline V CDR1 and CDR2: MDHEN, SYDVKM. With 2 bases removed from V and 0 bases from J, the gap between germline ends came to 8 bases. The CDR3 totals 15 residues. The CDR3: CASSLVVYSNQPQHF. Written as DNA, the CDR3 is TGTGCCAGCAGTTTAGTAGTATATAGCAATCAGCCCCAGCATTTT.

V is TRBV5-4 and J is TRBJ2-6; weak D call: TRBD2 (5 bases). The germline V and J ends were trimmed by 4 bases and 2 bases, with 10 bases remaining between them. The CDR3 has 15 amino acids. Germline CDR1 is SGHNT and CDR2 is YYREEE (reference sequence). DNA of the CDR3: TGTGCCAGCAGCCTTCCCGGGACTGGGGCCAACGTCCTGACTTTC. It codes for CASSLPGTGANVLTF.

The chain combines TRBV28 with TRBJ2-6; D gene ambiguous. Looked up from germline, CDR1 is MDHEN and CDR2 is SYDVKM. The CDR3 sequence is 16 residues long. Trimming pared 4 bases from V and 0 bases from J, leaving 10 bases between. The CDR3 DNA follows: TGTGCCAGCAGTTCCGACACGATCTCTGGGGCCAACGTCCTGACTTTC. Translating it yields CASSSDTISGANVLTF.

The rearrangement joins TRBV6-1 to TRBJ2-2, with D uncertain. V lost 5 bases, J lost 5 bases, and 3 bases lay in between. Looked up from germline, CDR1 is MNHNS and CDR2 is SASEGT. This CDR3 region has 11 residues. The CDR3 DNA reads TGTGCCAGCAGTCAGACCGGGGAGCTGTTTTTT. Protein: CASSQTGELFF.

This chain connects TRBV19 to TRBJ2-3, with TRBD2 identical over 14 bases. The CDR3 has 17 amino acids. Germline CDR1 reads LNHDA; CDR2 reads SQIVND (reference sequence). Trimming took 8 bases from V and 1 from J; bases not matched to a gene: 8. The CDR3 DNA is TGTGCCAGTTCTGGGACTAGCGGGGGTTTTGGCACAGATACGCAGTATTTT. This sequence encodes CASSGTSGGFGTDTQYF.

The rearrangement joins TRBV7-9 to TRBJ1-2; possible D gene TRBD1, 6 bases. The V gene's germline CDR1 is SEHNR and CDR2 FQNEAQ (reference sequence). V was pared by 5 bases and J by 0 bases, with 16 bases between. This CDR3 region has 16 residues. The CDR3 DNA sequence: TGTGCCAGCAGCCCCGGGGGGGGCGCTTCTAACTATGGCTACACCTTC. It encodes CASSPGGGASNYGYTF.

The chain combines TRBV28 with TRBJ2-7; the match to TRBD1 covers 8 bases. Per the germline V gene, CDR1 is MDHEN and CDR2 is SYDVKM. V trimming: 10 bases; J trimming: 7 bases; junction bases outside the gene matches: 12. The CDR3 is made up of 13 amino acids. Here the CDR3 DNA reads TGTGCCACCGCTCCAGGGGGCCCCTTTGAGCAGTACTTC. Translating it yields CATAPGGPFEQYF.

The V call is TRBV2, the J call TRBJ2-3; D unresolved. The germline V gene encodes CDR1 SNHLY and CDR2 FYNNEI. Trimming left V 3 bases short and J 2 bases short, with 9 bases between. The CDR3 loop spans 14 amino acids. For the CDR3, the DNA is TGTGCCAGCAGTGAGCGGTTTTACACAGATACGCAGTATTTT. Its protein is CASSERFYTDTQYF.

The DNA of the CDR3 is TGTGCCAGCAGCTTGGTACGGGGAGAGCAGTACTTC. This translates into CASSLVRGEQYF. This chain links TRBV5-4 with TRBJ2-7; D is possibly TRBD2 (5 bases). CDR1 is SGHNT, CDR2 YYREEE, per germline (reference sequence). Trimming took off 0 bases at V and 7 bases at J, with 8 bases between the two ends. This CDR3 comprises 12 residues. Full variable domain (rest looked up from reference TRBV5-4 and TRBJ2-7): ETGVTQSPTHLIKTRGQQVTLRCSSQSGHNTVSWYQQALGQGPQFIFQYYREEENGRGNFPPRFSGLQFPNYSSELNVNALELDDSALYLCASSLVRGEQYFGPGTRLTVT.

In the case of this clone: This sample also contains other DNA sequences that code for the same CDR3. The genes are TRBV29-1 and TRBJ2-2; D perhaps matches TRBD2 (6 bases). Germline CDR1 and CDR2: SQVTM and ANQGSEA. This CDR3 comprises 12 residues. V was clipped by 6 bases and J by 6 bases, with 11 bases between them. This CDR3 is CSVGRGSGELFF. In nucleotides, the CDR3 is TGCAGCGTCGGCCGGGGGTCCGGGGAGCTGTTTTTT.

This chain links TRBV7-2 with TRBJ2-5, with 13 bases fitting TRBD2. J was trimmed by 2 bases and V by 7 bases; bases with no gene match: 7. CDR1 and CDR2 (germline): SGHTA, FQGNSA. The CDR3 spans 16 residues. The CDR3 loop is CASTMTSGGPQETQYF. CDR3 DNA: TGTGCCAGCACCATGACTAGCGGGGGGCCTCAAGAGACCCAGTACTTC.

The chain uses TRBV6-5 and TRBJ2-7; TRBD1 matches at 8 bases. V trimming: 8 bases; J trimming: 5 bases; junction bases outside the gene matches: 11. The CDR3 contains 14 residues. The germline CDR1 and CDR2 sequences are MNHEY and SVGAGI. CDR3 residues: CASVRDRTLHEQYF. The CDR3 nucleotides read TGTGCCAGCGTGAGGGACAGGACATTGCACGAGCAGTACTTC.

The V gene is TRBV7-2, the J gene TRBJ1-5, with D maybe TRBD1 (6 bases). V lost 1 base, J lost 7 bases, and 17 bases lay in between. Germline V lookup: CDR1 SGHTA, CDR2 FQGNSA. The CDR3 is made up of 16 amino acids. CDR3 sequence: CASSLEGRGLGQPQHF. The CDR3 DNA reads TGTGCCAGCAGCTTAGAAGGCAGGGGCCTGGGGCAGCCCCAGCATTTT.

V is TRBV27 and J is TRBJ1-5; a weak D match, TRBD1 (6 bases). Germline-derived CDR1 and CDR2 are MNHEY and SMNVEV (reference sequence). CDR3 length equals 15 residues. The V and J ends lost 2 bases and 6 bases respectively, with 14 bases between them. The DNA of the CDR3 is TGTGCCAGCAGTTTAACGGGGGGCGGGGGTCAGCCCCAGCATTTT. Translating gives CASSLTGGGGQPQHF.

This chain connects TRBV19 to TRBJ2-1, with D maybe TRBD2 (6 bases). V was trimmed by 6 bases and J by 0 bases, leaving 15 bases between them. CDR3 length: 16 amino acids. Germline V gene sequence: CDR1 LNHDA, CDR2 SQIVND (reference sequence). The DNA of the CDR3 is TGTGCCAGTAGCGGAGCGGCGGGGAACTCCTACAATGAGCAGTTCTTC. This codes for CASSGAAGNSYNEQFF.